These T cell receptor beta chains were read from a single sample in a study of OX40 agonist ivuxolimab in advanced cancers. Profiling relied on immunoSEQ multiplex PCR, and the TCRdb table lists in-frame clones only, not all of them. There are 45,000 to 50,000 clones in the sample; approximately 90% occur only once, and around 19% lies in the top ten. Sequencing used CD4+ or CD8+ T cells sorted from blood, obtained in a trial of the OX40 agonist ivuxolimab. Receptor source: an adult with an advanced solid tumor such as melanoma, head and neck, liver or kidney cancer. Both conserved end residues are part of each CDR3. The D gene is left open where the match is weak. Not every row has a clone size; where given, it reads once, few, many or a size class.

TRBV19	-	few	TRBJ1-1	TGTGCCAGTAGTTGGACGGGGAACACTGAAGCTTTCTTT	CASSWTGNTEAFF
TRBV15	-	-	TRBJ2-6	TGTGCCACCAGCATCGGTTTCTCTGGGGCCAACGTCCTGACTTTC	CATSIGFSGANVLTF
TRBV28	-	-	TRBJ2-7	TGTGCCAGCAGTGAACTTAGGGGGGACGAGCAGTACTTC	CASSELRGDEQYF
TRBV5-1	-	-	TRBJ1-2	TGCGCCAGCAAAGAGGGAGGTAGGGACAACTATGGCTACACCTTC	CASKEGGRDNYGYTF
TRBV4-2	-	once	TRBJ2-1	TGTGCCAGCAGCCAAGACCCAGCCGGGGAGATTCGGTATGAGCAGTTCTTC	CASSQDPAGEIRYEQFF
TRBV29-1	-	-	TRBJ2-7	TGCAGCGTTGTAGGGCCCTCCTACGAGCAGTACTTC	CSVVGPSYEQYF
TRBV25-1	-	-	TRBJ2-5	TGTGCCAGCGGAGGGAGCGCAGGAGAGACCCAGTACTTC	CASGGSAGETQYF
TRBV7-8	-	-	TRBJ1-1	TGTGCCAGCAGCCTTCGAAGGGGAAGGTCTGAAGCTTTCTTT	CASSLRRGRSEAFF
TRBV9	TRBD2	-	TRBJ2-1	TGTGCCAGCAGCGTAGGGGCTAGCGGGGATATCAATGAGCAGTTCTTC	CASSVGASGDINEQFF
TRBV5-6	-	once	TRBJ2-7	TGTGCCAGCAGCCTGGGTGGCTACGAGCAGTACTTC	CASSLGGYEQYF
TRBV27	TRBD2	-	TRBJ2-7	TGTGCCAACAGCTGGACTAGCGGTTCGTACGAGCAGTACTTC	CANSWTSGSYEQYF
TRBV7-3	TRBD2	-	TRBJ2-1	TGTGCCAGCAGCTTAATCCCGCCTAGCGGGGCCCCCCGTTCTTACAATGAGCAGTTCTTC	CASSLIPPSGAPRSYNEQFF
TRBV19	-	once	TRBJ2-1	TGTGCCAGTACTTTCTCGGGTGAGCAGTTCTTC	CASTFSGEQFF
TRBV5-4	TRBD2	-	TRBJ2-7	TGTGCCAGCAGCTTCTACCGAGCGGGGGTCTACGAGCAGTACTTC	CASSFYRAGVYEQYF
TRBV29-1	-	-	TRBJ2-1	TGCAGCGTTGACGGGGGCTCCTACAATGAGCAGTTCTTC	CSVDGGSYNEQFF
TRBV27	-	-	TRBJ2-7	TGTGCCAGCAGTTGGGCGGGGAGCTCCTACGAGCAGTACTTC	CASSWAGSSYEQYF
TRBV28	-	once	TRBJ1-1	TGTGCCAGCAGTTTAAGGCCGCCCTTTGAAGCTTTCTTT	CASSLRPPFEAFF
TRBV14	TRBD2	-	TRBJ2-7	TGTGCCAGCAGCCTGACTAGCGGGGAGTACGAGCAGTACTTC	CASSLTSGEYEQYF
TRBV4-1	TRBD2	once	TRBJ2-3	TGCGCCAGCAGCCAAGTTCCAGCGGGAAAAGCGCTTGGCGGCACAGATACGCAGTATTTT	CASSQVPAGKALGGTDTQYF
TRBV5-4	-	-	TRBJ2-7	TGTGCCAGCAGCTTGGGGAGGCAGGGTAACTACGAGCAGTACTTC	CASSLGRQGNYEQYF
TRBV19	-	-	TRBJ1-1	TGTGCCAGTAGCACAGGCGCCAGAACTGGGGCTTTCTTT	CASSTGARTGAFF
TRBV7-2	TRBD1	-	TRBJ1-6	TGTGCCAGCAGCTTAGAGGGGGCTAACTATAATTCACCCCTCCACTTT	CASSLEGANYNSPLHF
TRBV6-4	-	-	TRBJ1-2	TGTGCCAGCAGCACAGGGCTAGGAGACTATGGCTACACCTTC	CASSTGLGDYGYTF
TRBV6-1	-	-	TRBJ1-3	TGTGCCACCCAGATAAGGGGAGTTTCTGGAAACACCATATATTTT	CATQIRGVSGNTIYF
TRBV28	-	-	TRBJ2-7	TGTGCCAGCAGTTTCTACGGTGCGACCTACGAGCAGTACTTC	CASSFYGATYEQYF
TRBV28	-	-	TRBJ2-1	TGTGCCAGCAGTCCTGACTACAATGAGCAGTTCTTC	CASSPDYNEQFF
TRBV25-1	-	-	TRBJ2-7	TGTGCCAGCAGTGACGGACGGTCCTACGAGCAGTACTTC	CASSDGRSYEQYF
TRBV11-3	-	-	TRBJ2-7	TGTGCCAGCAGTGTTCGCAGGCTAGTTAGAAATTACGAGCAGTACTTC	CASSVRRLVRNYEQYF
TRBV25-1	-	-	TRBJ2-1	TGTGCCAGCAGTGGCGGGATTATTGAGCAGTTCTTC	CASSGGIIEQFF
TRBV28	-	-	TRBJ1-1	TGTGCCAGCAGTCCTTGGGGGGGGAACACTGAAGCTTTCTTT	CASSPWGGNTEAFF
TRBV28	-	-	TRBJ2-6	TGTGCCACCGCCGTTGGGCAAGTCCTGACTTTC	CATAVGQVLTF
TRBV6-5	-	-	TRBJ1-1	TGTGCCAGCAGTTACGAAGTGAACACTGAAGCTTTCTTT	CASSYEVNTEAFF
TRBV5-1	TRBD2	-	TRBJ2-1	TGCGCCAGCAGTTCGACTAGCGGGGCCCACGGGTCCTACAATGAGCAGTTCTTC	CASSSTSGAHGSYNEQFF
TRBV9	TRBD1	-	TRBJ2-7	TGTGCCAGCAGCGTTTCGGGACAGGCCTCCTACGAGCAGTACTTC	CASSVSGQASYEQYF
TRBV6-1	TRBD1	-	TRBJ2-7	TGTGCCAGCAGGCATCTGACAGGGTCCGGGTACGAGCAGTACTTC	CASRHLTGSGYEQYF
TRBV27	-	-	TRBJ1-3	TGTGCCAGCAGTTTTGGACCGGGGGCCGGAAACACCATATATTTT	CASSFGPGAGNTIYF
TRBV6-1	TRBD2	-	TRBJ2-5	TGTGCCAGCAGTGTGGGACTAGCGGGGGGTCCGTACCAAGAGACCCAGTACTTC	CASSVGLAGGPYQETQYF
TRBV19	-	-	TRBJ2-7	TGTGCCAGTCGAATACGGTGGCCAGGGGACTACGAGCAGTACTTC	CASRIRWPGDYEQYF
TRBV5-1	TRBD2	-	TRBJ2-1	TGCGCCAGCAGCCCTATGAGCGGGGGAACTAATGAGCAGTTCTTC	CASSPMSGGTNEQFF
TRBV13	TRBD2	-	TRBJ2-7	TGTGCCAGCAGCCCCGGGACTAGCGGGAGTCCCTACGAGCAGTACTTC	CASSPGTSGSPYEQYF
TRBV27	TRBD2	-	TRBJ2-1	TGTGCCAGCAGTTTCGGGACTAGCGGGGTCTGGGAGCAGTTCTTC	CASSFGTSGVWEQFF
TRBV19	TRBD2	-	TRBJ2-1	TGTGCCAGTAGTGCCCCGGGCGGGGGGCAGTTCTTC	CASSAPGGGQFF
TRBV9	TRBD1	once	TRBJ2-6	TGTGCCAGCAGCGTTCGGGACAGCGAAGTCTCTGGGGCCAACGTCCTGACTTTC	CASSVRDSEVSGANVLTF
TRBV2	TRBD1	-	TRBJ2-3	TGTGCCAGCAGTCAGGGGGTGGGCACAGATACGCAGTATTTT	CASSQGVGTDTQYF
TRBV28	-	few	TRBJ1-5	TGTGCCAGCAGGGACATTATGGGTCGCAGCAATCAGCCCCAGCATTTT	CASRDIMGRSNQPQHF
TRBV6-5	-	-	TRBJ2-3	TGTGCCAGCAGAAACAGGGGAGGCCTCACAGATACGCAGTATTTT	CASRNRGGLTDTQYF
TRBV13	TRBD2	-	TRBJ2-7	TGTGCCAGCAGCCCTGGCGGGAGAGGGACCTACGAGCAGTACTTC	CASSPGGRGTYEQYF
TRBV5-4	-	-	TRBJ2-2	TGTGCCAGCAGCTTTGGGGGGCCCGGGGAGCTGTTTTTT	CASSFGGPGELFF
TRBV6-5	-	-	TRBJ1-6	TGTGCCAGCAGTGACACCGCCTTGATTTCACCCCTCCACTTT	CASSDTALISPLHF
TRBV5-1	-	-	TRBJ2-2	TGCGCCAGCAGCCTACGAAGAAACACAGGGAACACCGGGGAGCTGTTTTTT	CASSLRRNTGNTGELFF
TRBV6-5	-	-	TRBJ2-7	TGTGCCAGCAGTTTCGACCGGGGCGCCCGCACCTACGAGCAGTACTTC	CASSFDRGARTYEQYF
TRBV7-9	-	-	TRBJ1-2	TGTGCCAGCAGCTTAGAGGAGGCGGGTAGCTACACCTTC	CASSLEEAGSYTF
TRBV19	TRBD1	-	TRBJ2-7	TGTGCCAGTAGTATCGCGGACAGGGGCGAGCAGTACTTC	CASSIADRGEQYF
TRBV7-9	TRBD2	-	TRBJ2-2	TGTGCCAGCAGCTCCGGACTAGAAAACACCGGGGAGCTGTTTTTT	CASSSGLENTGELFF
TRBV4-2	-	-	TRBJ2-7	TGTGCCAGCAGCCAAGGGGATAGCGCCTCCTACGAGCAGTACTTC	CASSQGDSASYEQYF
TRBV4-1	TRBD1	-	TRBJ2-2	TGCGCCAGCAGCCAAGGGCTCCGGGACAGAAGAGGGGAGCTGTTTTTT	CASSQGLRDRRGELFF
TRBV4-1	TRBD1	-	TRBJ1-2	TGCGCCAGCAGCGTAGGACAGGGGTATGGCTACACCTTC	CASSVGQGYGYTF
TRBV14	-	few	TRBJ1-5	TGTGCCAGCAGCCAAGGATACCAGCCCCAGCATTTT	CASSQGYQPQHF
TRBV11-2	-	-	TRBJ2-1	TGTGCCAGCAGCTTAGAAGTCCACCATGAGCAGTTCTTC	CASSLEVHHEQFF
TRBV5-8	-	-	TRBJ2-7	TGTGCCAGCAGCTTGGGGAGCAGGTTCGCCTACGAGCAGTACTTC	CASSLGSRFAYEQYF